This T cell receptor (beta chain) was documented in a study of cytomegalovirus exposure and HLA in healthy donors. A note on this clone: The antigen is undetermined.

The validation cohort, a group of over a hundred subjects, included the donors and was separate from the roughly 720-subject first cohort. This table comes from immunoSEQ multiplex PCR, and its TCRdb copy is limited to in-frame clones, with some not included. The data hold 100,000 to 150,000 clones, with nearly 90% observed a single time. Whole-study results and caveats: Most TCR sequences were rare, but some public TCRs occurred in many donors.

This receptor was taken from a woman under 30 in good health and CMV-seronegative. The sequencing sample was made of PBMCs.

CDR3: CASSILFGLGAGYTF. In nucleotides, the CDR3 is TGTGCCAGTAGTATTTTGTTTGGTTTGGGGGCTGGCTACACCTTC. The chain couples TRBV19 to TRBJ1-2; tentatively, D is TRBD1 (6 bases). The ends were cut back, 3 bases at V and 7 bases at J, with 18 bases in the middle. Germline CDR1 and CDR2: LNHDA and SQIVND (reference sequence). The CDR3 has 15 residues.